This T cell receptor beta chain was recorded in a study of control samples from healthy donors and cancer patients. Sequencing was performed with immunoSEQ multiplex PCR; in TCRdb, only in-frame clones are kept and a portion is missing. The repertoire consists of some 120,000 clones, with approximately 92% occurring once and the leading ten covering 2% to 2.5%. This CDR3 is 15 amino acids long. The V end lost 6 bases, the J end lost 5 bases, and 14 bases lay between the germline ends. Germline CDR1 MNHEY, CDR2 SVGAGI. This clone was observed a few times. The chain combines TRBV6-5 with TRBJ1-6, with D uncertain. The clonotype originates from a man between 18 and 29 years old in good health. Sequenced: blood. CDR3 nucleotide sequence: TGTGCCAGCAGCGTCGAGCGGACGAATAATTCACCCCTCCACTTT. The encoded protein is CASSVERTNNSPLHF.